The 16 T cell receptor beta chains reported below all come from one sample, sequenced in a study of T cell repertoires in cytomegalovirus infection. TCRdb re-called the reads through MiXCR, storing one row per CDR3 protein. The profile covers roughly 990,000 distinct CDR3 sequences, with about 33% appearing a single time and about an eighth taken by the ten largest. These TCRs' antigens remain unknown. This material consisted of cultured CD8+ T cells from PBMCs, taken from culture after CMV antigen stimulation. These TCRs come from a human donor in good health (CMV status not recorded). Some clones in this sample may be carry-over from other donors' samples.

The chain has TRBV6-2 or TRBV6-3 and TRBJ2-7, with a possible D match to TRBD2 (7 bases). This CDR3 region has 18 residues. V dropped 0 bases and J dropped 3 bases, with 21 bases sitting between them. The germline CDR1 and CDR2 sequences are MNHEY and SVGEGT. The CDR3 reads CASSYSRRGGEGDYEQYV. The CDR3 DNA reads as TGTGCCAGCAGTTACTCCCGGAGGGGGGGAGAAGGGGACTACGAGCAGTACGTC.

In its sample, this clonotype was seen many times. The rearrangement joins TRBV7-9 to TRBJ1-2, with 9 bases that match TRBD1. Germline V gives CDR1 SEHNR, CDR2 FQNEAQ (reference sequence). The CDR3 is 14 amino acids. V shed 6 bases and J 6 bases; nucleotides not matched to a gene: 8. The CDR3 DNA is TGTGCCAGCAGACCTCCGGACAGGGGCGATGGCTACACCTTC. Protein product: CASRPPDRGDGYTF.

Note on this clonotype: A junction end diverges from the germline sequence, so it may reflect a read error. The chain carries TRBV5-4 and TRBJ1-1; D gene unclear. Germline V gene data show CDR1 as SGHNT and CDR2 as YYREEE (reference sequence). The CDR3 totals 14 residues. The CDR3 DNA reads as TGTGCCAGCAGCCACGCTCGGGGAAACACTGAGGCTTTCTTT. Protein: CASSHARGNTEAFF. The full variable domain, with the rest looked up from reference TRBV5-4 and TRBJ1-1, is ETGVTQSPTHLIKTRGQQVTLRCSSQSGHNTVSWYQQALGQGPQFIFQYYREEENGRGNFPPRFSGLQFPNYSSELNVNALELDDSALYLCASSHARGNTEAFFGQGTRLTVV.

The CDR3 here is CASRGQRPHEQYV. The DNA for the CDR3 is TGTGCCAGCCGAGGACAACGACCCCACGAGCAGTACGTC. V is TRBV2 and J is TRBJ2-7, with a possible D match to TRBD1 (5 bases). Germline V gene sequence: CDR1 SNHLY, CDR2 FYNNEI. The CDR3 runs to 13 residues. Trimming took off 8 bases at V and 5 bases at J, with 16 bases between the two ends.

J is TRBJ1-2 and V is TRBV7-9; TRBD1 is a possible D gene (5 bases). V was trimmed by 8 bases and J by 1 base, leaving 14 bases between them. The CDR3 has 14 residues. Germline V gene lookup returns CDR1 SEHNR and CDR2 FQNEAQ (reference sequence). The CDR3 loop reads CASQKSGNNYGYTF. CDR3 in DNA: TGTGCCAGCCAGAAGTCAGGGAATAACTATGGCTACACCTTC. The whole variable domain, remainder taken from reference TRBV7-9 and TRBJ1-2, is DTGVSQNPRHKITKRGQNVTFRCDPISEHNRLYWYRQTLGQGPEFLTYFQNEAQLEKSRLLSDRFSAERPKGSFSTLEIQRTEQGDSAMYLCASQKSGNNYGYTFGSGTRLTVV.

V is TRBV7-6 and J is TRBJ1-2; 7 bases match TRBD1. The CDR3 is 14 residues long. The V and J ends lost 7 bases and 4 bases, in that order; junction bases with no gene match: 9. Germline V CDR1 and CDR2: SGHVS, FNYEAQ. The CDR3 loop reads CASNSTGDVYGYTF. CDR3 sequence (DNA): TGTGCCAGCAACTCCACAGGGGACGTCTATGGCTACACCTTC.

V usage is TRBV6-2 or TRBV6-3 and J usage is TRBJ1-5; 8 bases align to TRBD1. Germline trimming cut 2 bases from V and 1 base from J; bases unmatched to any gene: 4. Germline V gene sequence: CDR1 MNHEY, CDR2 SVGEGT. The CDR3 sequence is 16 residues long. In DNA form, the CDR3 reads TGTGCCAGCAGTTACCTCAGGGGGCTGAGCAATCAGCCCCAGCATTTT. It encodes CASSYLRGLSNQPQHF.

This chain links TRBV6-1 with TRBJ1-3; 10 nucleotides agree with TRBD1. The germline V gene encodes CDR1 MNHNS and CDR2 SASEGT. With V trimmed by 6 bases and J by 2 bases, 7 bases remained unmatched. CDR3 size: 16 residues. CDR3 nucleotide sequence: TGTGCCAGCAGCTATGCGACAGGGGGCACTGGAAACACCATATATTTT. As protein: CASSYATGGTGNTIYF.

This chain uses TRBV19 with TRBJ2-5; 7 nucleotides line up with TRBD1. Germline V gene sequence: CDR1 LNHDA, CDR2 SQIVND (reference sequence). The V gene end was trimmed by 7 bases and the J gene end by 5 bases; junction bases not matched to a gene: 10. The length of the CDR3 is 14 residues. The CDR3 region is CASTYLQGQETQYF. The CDR3 nucleotides are TGTGCCAGTACCTATCTACAGGGGCAGGAGACCCAGTACTTC.

V usage is TRBV5-5 and J usage is TRBJ2-7, with D possibly TRBD1 on 6 matching bases. The CDR3 runs 14 residues. CDR1 and CDR2 from the germline V gene are SGHKS and YYEKEE (reference sequence). Trimming removed 2 bases at V and 3 bases at J, with 12 bases between. CDR3 residues: CASSFGQNFYEQYV. DNA for the CDR3: TGTGCCAGCAGCTTCGGACAGAATTTCTACGAGCAGTACGTC.

The gene calls are TRBV7-6 and TRBJ2-5, with 15 bases identical to TRBD2. The germline V gene encodes CDR1 SGHVS and CDR2 FNYEAQ. This CDR3 has 21 residues. V gave up 10 bases and J gave up 4 bases; unmatched junction bases: 25. CDR3 nucleotides: TGTGCCAACTCTCTCCCCGGAGGGGGACTAGCGGGGGGCGGAGTAAGAGAGACCCAGTACTTC. Protein sequence: CANSLPGGGLAGGGVRETQYF.

The chain employs TRBV19 and TRBJ1-1; 8 bases are a match to TRBD1. V lost 4 bases, J lost 6 bases, and 4 bases stayed unmatched. CDR3 size: 13 residues. Germline values: CDR1 LNHDA, CDR2 SQIVND (reference sequence). CDR3 region: CASSTSGGAEAFF. In nucleotides, the CDR3 is TGTGCCAGTAGTACCTCAGGGGGCGCTGAAGCTTTCTTT.

The J gene is TRBJ2-1, the V gene TRBV6-6; 9 bases fit TRBD2. Germline CDR1 and CDR2: MNHNY and SVGAGI (reference sequence). The junction had 4 bases not matched to a gene; V was cut back by 0 bases and J by 4 bases. The CDR3 sequence is 16 residues long. The CDR3 DNA reads TGTGCCAGCAGTTACTCGGGACTAGCTGGTTACAATGAGCAGTTCTTC. Its translation is CASSYSGLAGYNEQFF.

This clonotype has just a few counts. The genes are TRBV5-1 and TRBJ1-2; TRBD1 is a possible D gene (5 bases). Trimming took off 3 bases at V and 7 bases at J, with 7 bases between the two ends. Germline CDR1 and CDR2: SGHRS and YFSETQ. The CDR3 loop spans 11 amino acids. The CDR3 spells CASSWDGGYTF. The CDR3 nucleotides read TGCGCCAGCAGCTGGGACGGTGGCTACACCTTC.

The chain recombines TRBV9 with TRBJ2-5; the D is unclear. Trimming cost V 4 bases and J 4 bases, with 14 bases left between them. The CDR3 consists of 14 residues. Germline lookup yields CDR1 SGDLS and CDR2 YYNGEE. CDR3 DNA: TGTGCCAGCAGCCCTGATCTGATGGGAGAGACCCAGTACTTC. It encodes CASSPDLMGETQYF. Looking up the rest from reference TRBV9 and TRBJ2-5 gives the full variable domain: DSGVTQTPKHLITATGQRVTLRCSPRSGDLSVYWYQQSLDQGLQFLIQYYNGEERAKGNILERFSAQQFPDLHSELNLSSLELGDSALYFCASSPDLMGETQYFGPGTRLLVL.

The table lists this clonotype with many counts. V gene TRBV6-5 combines with J gene TRBJ2-3; 12 positions match TRBD2. V dropped 0 bases and J dropped 6; count of bases not matched to a gene: 7. The CDR3 runs to 17 residues. CDR1 and CDR2 (germline): MNHEY, SVGAGI. The CDR3 loop is CASSYSGLAGPTDTQYF. CDR3 coding DNA: TGTGCCAGCAGTTACTCGGGACTAGCGGGTCCTACGGATACGCAGTATTTT.